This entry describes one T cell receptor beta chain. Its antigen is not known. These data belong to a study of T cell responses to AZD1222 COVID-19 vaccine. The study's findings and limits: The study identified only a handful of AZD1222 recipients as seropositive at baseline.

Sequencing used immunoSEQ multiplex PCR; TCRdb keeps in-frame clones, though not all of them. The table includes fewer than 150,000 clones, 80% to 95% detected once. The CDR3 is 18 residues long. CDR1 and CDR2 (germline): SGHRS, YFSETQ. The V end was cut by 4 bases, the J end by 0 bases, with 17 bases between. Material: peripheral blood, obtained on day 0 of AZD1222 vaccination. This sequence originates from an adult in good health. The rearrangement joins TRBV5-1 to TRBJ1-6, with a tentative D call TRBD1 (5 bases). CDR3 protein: CASSPNLRQFSYNSPLHF. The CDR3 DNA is TGCGCCAGCAGCCCAAACCTCCGACAGTTCTCCTATAATTCACCCCTCCACTTT. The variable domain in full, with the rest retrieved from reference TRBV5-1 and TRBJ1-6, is KAGVTQTPRYLIKTRGQQVTLSCSPISGHRSVSWYQQTPGQGLQFLFEYFSETQRNKGNFPGRFSGRQFSNSRSEMNVSTLELGDSALYLCASSPNLRQFSYNSPLHFGNGTRLTVT.